This record covers a single TCR beta chain. Via MiXCR, TCRdb re-called the 5' RACE reads, giving one row per CDR3 protein. The sample lists more than 4,500 distinct CDR3 sequences, around 59% occurring once. Germline CDR1 and CDR2: SQVTM and ANQGSEA. The V gene lost 3 bases and the J gene lost 6 bases, with 10 bases spanning the gap. This CDR3 region has 12 residues. The V and J genes are TRBV29-1 and TRBJ2-3; D remains unclear. The TCR was taken from a female donor with breast cancer. The sequenced sample consisted of naive CD4+ T cells sorted from blood. Sample subset: naive CD4+ T cells, CD4+CD45RA+CD25-. The CDR3 nucleotides read TGCAGCGTTGACTCCGGAAGGGATACGCAGTATTTT. Its protein product is CSVDSGRDTQYF.